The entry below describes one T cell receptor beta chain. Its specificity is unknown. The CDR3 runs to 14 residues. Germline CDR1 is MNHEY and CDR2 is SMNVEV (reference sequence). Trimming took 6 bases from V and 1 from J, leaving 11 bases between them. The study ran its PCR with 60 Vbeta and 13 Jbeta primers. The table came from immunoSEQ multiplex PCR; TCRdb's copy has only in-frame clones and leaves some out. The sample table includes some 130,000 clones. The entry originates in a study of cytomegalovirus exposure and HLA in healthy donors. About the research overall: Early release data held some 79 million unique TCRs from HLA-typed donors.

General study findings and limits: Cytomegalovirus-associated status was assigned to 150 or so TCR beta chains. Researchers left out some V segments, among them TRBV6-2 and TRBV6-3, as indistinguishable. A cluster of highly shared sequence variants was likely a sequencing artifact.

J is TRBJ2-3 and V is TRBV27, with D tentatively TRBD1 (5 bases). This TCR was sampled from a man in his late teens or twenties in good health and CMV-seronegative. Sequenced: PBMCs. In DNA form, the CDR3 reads TGTGCCAGCAGGGTGTTACAGGGCACAGATACGCAGTATTTT. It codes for CASRVLQGTDTQYF.